These T cell receptor beta chains were read from a single sample in a study of blood T cells in healthy people across ages. TCRdb passed the 5' RACE reads through MiXCR, listing each CDR3 protein once. This sample carries under 950,000 distinct CDR3 sequences, 20% to 25% of them seen once, and the ten largest clones take roughly a fifth. Sequences were obtained from blood. These receptors all come from a man aged 65 to 79 in good health. Both conserved end residues are part of each CDR3. D genes are given only for firm matches. Clone size, where shown, is once, few, many, or a class for clones that have expanded.

D gene: -
V gene: TRBV5-1
J gene: TRBJ2-6
clone size: many
CDR3 protein: CASSLDGAGSFGANVLTF
CDR3 DNA: TGCGCCAGCAGCTTGGATGGGGCTGGCTCTTTTGGGGCCAACGTCCTGACTTTC

D gene: TRBD1
V gene: TRBV19
J gene: TRBJ1-1
clone size: -
CDR3 protein: CASSADTGGGTEAFF
CDR3 DNA: TGTGCCAGTAGTGCAGACACAGGGGGAGGAACTGAAGCTTTCTTT

D gene: -
V gene: TRBV12-3/TRBV12-4
J gene: TRBJ2-3
clone size: few
CDR3 protein: CASSKSGLGGTDTQYF
CDR3 DNA: TGTGCCAGCAGTAAGAGCGGGCTTGGAGGCACAGATACGCAGTATTTT

D gene: TRBD1
V gene: TRBV9
J gene: TRBJ2-1
clone size: many
CDR3 protein: CASSEGQLNEQFF
CDR3 DNA: TGTGCCAGCAGCGAGGGACAGCTAAATGAGCAGTTCTTC

D gene: -
V gene: TRBV12-3/TRBV12-4
J gene: TRBJ1-5
clone size: few
CDR3 protein: CASSLGHTGVGQPQHF
CDR3 DNA: TGTGCCAGCAGTTTAGGTCATACGGGGGTTGGACAGCCCCAGCATTTT

D gene: -
V gene: TRBV21-1
J gene: TRBJ2-1
clone size: few
CDR3 protein: CASTKGQSGNEQFF
CDR3 DNA: TGTGCCAGCACCAAGGGACAGTCCGGTAATGAGCAGTTCTTC

D gene: -
V gene: TRBV12-3/TRBV12-4
J gene: TRBJ2-7
clone size: few
CDR3 protein: CASKRGGRGAYEQYF
CDR3 DNA: TGTGCCAGCAAAAGGGGGGGGAGGGGTGCCTACGAGCAGTACTTC

D gene: -
V gene: TRBV12-3/TRBV12-4
J gene: TRBJ1-1
clone size: -
CDR3 protein: CASSLEDGGRTEAFF
CDR3 DNA: TGTGCCAGCAGTTTAGAGGACGGGGGGCGCACTGAAGCTTTCTTT

D gene: -
V gene: TRBV4-3
J gene: TRBJ2-3
clone size: -
CDR3 protein: CASSQNAPGTLADTQYF
CDR3 DNA: TGCGCCAGCAGCCAAAACGCGCCCGGGACTCTCGCAGATACGCAGTATTTT

D gene: TRBD1
V gene: TRBV6-5
J gene: TRBJ1-4
clone size: few
CDR3 protein: CASRPRGQGGEKLFF
CDR3 DNA: TGTGCCAGCAGACCGCGGGGACAGGGTGGCGAAAAACTGTTTTTT

D gene: TRBD2
V gene: TRBV5-1
J gene: TRBJ2-3
clone size: few
CDR3 protein: CASSGGTTKSTDTQYF
CDR3 DNA: TGCGCCAGCAGCGGCGGGACTACGAAATCCACAGATACGCAGTATTTT

D gene: TRBD1
V gene: TRBV7-2
J gene: TRBJ2-7
clone size: -
CDR3 protein: CASTVPGTGILLKAYEQYF
CDR3 DNA: TGTGCCAGCACCGTACCCGGGACAGGGATTCTTTTAAAGGCCTACGAGCAGTACTTC

D gene: TRBD1
V gene: TRBV20-1
J gene: TRBJ2-5
clone size: many
CDR3 protein: CSAGGQGWQETQYF
CDR3 DNA: TGCAGTGCTGGGGGACAGGGATGGCAAGAGACCCAGTACTTC

D gene: -
V gene: TRBV9
J gene: TRBJ2-3
clone size: few
CDR3 protein: CASSVLRQQSTDTQYF
CDR3 DNA: TGTGCCAGCAGCGTACTACGGCAGCAAAGCACAGATACGCAGTATTTT

D gene: TRBD1
V gene: TRBV6-5
J gene: TRBJ2-1
clone size: few
CDR3 protein: CASSDWTGKNYNEQFF
CDR3 DNA: TGTGCCAGCAGTGACTGGACAGGGAAGAATTACAATGAGCAGTTCTTC

D gene: TRBD2
V gene: TRBV7-6
J gene: TRBJ2-1
clone size: many
CDR3 protein: CASSPGGSSYNEQFF
CDR3 DNA: TGTGCCAGCAGCCCGGGGGGGAGCTCCTACAATGAGCAGTTCTTC

D gene: TRBD2
V gene: TRBV20-1
J gene: TRBJ2-5
clone size: -
CDR3 protein: CSARDVAGAKETQYF
CDR3 DNA: TGCAGTGCTAGAGATGTAGCGGGAGCCAAAGAGACCCAGTACTTC

D gene: TRBD2
V gene: TRBV7-2
J gene: TRBJ2-5
clone size: -
CDR3 protein: CASSLKGLAAQETQYF
CDR3 DNA: TGTGCCAGCAGCTTAAAGGGACTAGCGGCTCAAGAGACCCAGTACTTC

D gene: -
V gene: TRBV5-1
J gene: TRBJ1-2
clone size: -
CDR3 protein: CASSSSTGTYGYTF
CDR3 DNA: TGCGCCAGCAGCTCTTCAACAGGGACCTATGGCTACACCTTC

D gene: TRBD1
V gene: TRBV28
J gene: TRBJ1-1
clone size: -
CDR3 protein: CASIRQGGNAEAFF
CDR3 DNA: TGTGCCAGCATCCGTCAGGGGGGGAACGCTGAAGCTTTCTTT

D gene: TRBD2
V gene: TRBV12-3/TRBV12-4
J gene: TRBJ2-3
clone size: -
CDR3 protein: CASRTYSGSTDTQYF
CDR3 DNA: TGTGCCAGCAGGACCTATAGCGGGAGCACAGATACGCAGTATTTT

D gene: -
V gene: TRBV20-1
J gene: TRBJ2-1
clone size: -
CDR3 protein: CSAPHGGTYNEQFF
CDR3 DNA: TGCAGTGCCCCCCATGGGGGAACCTACAATGAGCAGTTCTTC

D gene: TRBD1
V gene: TRBV5-1
J gene: TRBJ2-7
clone size: -
CDR3 protein: CASSLQGAAYEQYF
CDR3 DNA: TGCGCCAGCAGCCTCCAGGGGGCTGCCTACGAGCAGTACTTC

D gene: -
V gene: TRBV6-1
J gene: TRBJ2-1
clone size: few
CDR3 protein: CASRIQAALDEQFF
CDR3 DNA: TGTGCCAGCAGGATCCAAGCGGCTTTGGATGAGCAGTTCTTC

D gene: -
V gene: TRBV5-1
J gene: TRBJ1-1
clone size: -
CDR3 protein: CASTVGGMNTEAFF
CDR3 DNA: TGCGCCAGCACGGTGGGGGGGATGAACACTGAAGCTTTCTTT

D gene: -
V gene: TRBV3-1
J gene: TRBJ2-1
clone size: few
CDR3 protein: CASSQDGWNEQFF
CDR3 DNA: TGTGCCAGCAGCCAAGATGGGTGGAATGAGCAGTTCTTC

D gene: -
V gene: TRBV5-1
J gene: TRBJ2-6
clone size: -
CDR3 protein: CASSPPSTGANVLTF
CDR3 DNA: TGCGCCAGCAGCCCACCCTCTACTGGGGCCAACGTCCTGACTTTC

D gene: -
V gene: TRBV19
J gene: TRBJ1-5
clone size: few
CDR3 protein: CASMVDSWGNQPQHF
CDR3 DNA: TGTGCCAGTATGGTTGACTCATGGGGCAATCAGCCCCAGCATTTT

D gene: TRBD1
V gene: TRBV25-1
J gene: TRBJ1-2
clone size: few
CDR3 protein: CASSASTGTAYGYTF
CDR3 DNA: TGTGCCAGCAGTGCCTCGACCGGGACAGCATATGGCTACACCTTC

D gene: -
V gene: TRBV7-3
J gene: TRBJ1-1
clone size: -
CDR3 protein: CASSLGGGRVTEAFF
CDR3 DNA: TGTGCCAGCAGCTTAGGCGGGGGCCGGGTCACTGAAGCTTTCTTT

D gene: TRBD2
V gene: TRBV6-1
J gene: TRBJ2-1
clone size: few
CDR3 protein: CASRLAGEGGNEQFF
CDR3 DNA: TGTGCCAGCAGGCTAGCGGGAGAGGGTGGTAATGAGCAGTTCTTC

D gene: TRBD1
V gene: TRBV19
J gene: TRBJ1-5
clone size: -
CDR3 protein: CASSGRGRPNQPQHF
CDR3 DNA: TGTGCCAGTAGTGGGAGGGGGCGGCCAAATCAGCCCCAGCATTTT

D gene: -
V gene: TRBV5-1
J gene: TRBJ2-7
clone size: many
CDR3 protein: CASSLWTDYEQYF
CDR3 DNA: TGCGCCAGCAGCTTGTGGACAGACTACGAGCAGTACTTC

D gene: -
V gene: TRBV7-2
J gene: TRBJ2-5
clone size: many
CDR3 protein: CASTSVVGEETQYF
CDR3 DNA: TGTGCCAGCACCTCCGTGGTGGGGGAAGAGACCCAGTACTTC

D gene: TRBD2
V gene: TRBV5-5
J gene: TRBJ2-5
clone size: -
CDR3 protein: CASSRQGLAEETQYF
CDR3 DNA: TGTGCCAGCAGCCGCCAGGGACTAGCGGAAGAGACCCAGTACTTC

D gene: -
V gene: TRBV5-1
J gene: TRBJ2-5
clone size: -
CDR3 protein: CASSLASTSETQYF
CDR3 DNA: TGCGCCAGCAGCTTGGCCTCGACTTCGGAGACCCAGTACTTC

D gene: TRBD1
V gene: TRBV29-1
J gene: TRBJ1-1
clone size: few
CDR3 protein: CSVAKGNRGTEAFF
CDR3 DNA: TGCAGCGTTGCCAAGGGGAACAGGGGCACTGAAGCTTTCTTT

D gene: TRBD2
V gene: TRBV4-1
J gene: TRBJ2-1
clone size: -
CDR3 protein: CASSPNSAGGSYNEQFF
CDR3 DNA: TGCGCCAGCAGCCCCAACTCTGCGGGGGGGTCCTACAATGAGCAGTTCTTC

D gene: -
V gene: TRBV20-1
J gene: TRBJ2-7
clone size: -
CDR3 protein: CSAPDSSYEQYF
CDR3 DNA: TGCAGTGCGCCCGACTCCTCCTACGAGCAGTACTTC

D gene: -
V gene: TRBV20-1
J gene: TRBJ1-5
clone size: few
CDR3 protein: CSARRDGSNNQPQHF
CDR3 DNA: TGCAGTGCCCGACGGGACGGGAGTAACAATCAGCCCCAGCATTTT

D gene: -
V gene: TRBV5-1
J gene: TRBJ1-2
clone size: few
CDR3 protein: CASSYNTAANGYTF
CDR3 DNA: TGCGCCAGCAGCTACAATACAGCTGCTAATGGCTACACCTTC

D gene: TRBD2
V gene: TRBV7-9
J gene: TRBJ2-1
clone size: -
CDR3 protein: CASSFPGLRSNEQFF
CDR3 DNA: TGTGCCAGCAGCTTCCCGGGACTAAGAAGCAATGAGCAGTTCTTC

D gene: -
V gene: TRBV6-6
J gene: TRBJ2-7
clone size: -
CDR3 protein: CASSRGRMMNEQYF
CDR3 DNA: TGTGCCAGCAGTAGGGGACGTATGATGAACGAGCAGTACTTC

D gene: -
V gene: TRBV4-3
J gene: TRBJ1-3
clone size: -
CDR3 protein: CASSQEQGSGNTIYF
CDR3 DNA: TGCGCCAGCAGCCAAGAACAAGGTTCCGGAAACACCATATATTTT

D gene: -
V gene: TRBV6-1
J gene: TRBJ1-5
clone size: -
CDR3 protein: CASRLGSQPQHF
CDR3 DNA: TGTGCCAGCAGGTTGGGTAGTCAGCCCCAGCATTTT

D gene: TRBD1
V gene: TRBV3-1
J gene: TRBJ2-6
clone size: -
CDR3 protein: CASWGRGQAGANVPTF
CDR3 DNA: TGTGCCAGCTGGGGCAGGGGGCAGGCTGGGGCCAACGTCCCGACTTTC

D gene: TRBD2
V gene: TRBV12-3/TRBV12-4
J gene: TRBJ2-1
clone size: -
CDR3 protein: CASSPGLASSHEQFF
CDR3 DNA: TGTGCCAGCAGCCCGGGACTAGCCTCCTCCCATGAGCAGTTCTTC

D gene: TRBD1
V gene: TRBV24-1
J gene: TRBJ1-2
clone size: many
CDR3 protein: CATSQQGVDGYTF
CDR3 DNA: TGTGCCACCAGTCAACAGGGGGTAGATGGCTACACCTTC